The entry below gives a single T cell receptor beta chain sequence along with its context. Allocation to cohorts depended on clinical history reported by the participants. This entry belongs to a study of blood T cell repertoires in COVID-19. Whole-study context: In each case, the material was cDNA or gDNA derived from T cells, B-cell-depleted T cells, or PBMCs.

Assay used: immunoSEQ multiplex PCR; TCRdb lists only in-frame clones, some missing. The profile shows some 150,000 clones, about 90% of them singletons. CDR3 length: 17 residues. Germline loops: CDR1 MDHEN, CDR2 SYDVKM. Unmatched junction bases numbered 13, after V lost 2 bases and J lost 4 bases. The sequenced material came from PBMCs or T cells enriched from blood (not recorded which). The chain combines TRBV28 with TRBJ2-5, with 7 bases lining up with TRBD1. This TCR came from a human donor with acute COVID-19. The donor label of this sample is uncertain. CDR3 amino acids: CASSLTLFRGLGETQYF. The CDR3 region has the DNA TGTGCCAGCAGTTTAACGTTGTTTAGGGGGCTTGGAGAGACCCAGTACTTC.